These 25 T cell receptor beta chains share one sample of origin, sequenced in a study of T-cell memory formation after mild COVID-19. Each CDR3 protein gets one entry after TCRdb re-called the 5' RACE reads with MiXCR. The table lists about 560,000 distinct CDR3 sequences, roughly 17% of them singletons, with more than 10% in the top ten. Sequencing input: PBMCs or a T cell subset sorted from them (not recorded which). The receptor set was obtained from an adult woman who had mild COVID-19 (a few samples of this study predate the infection). Cell type and time point are not known.

This clonotype was counted between two and nine times. Here the CDR3 DNA reads TGTGCCAGCAGTAGGGGATCTCCTTATGGCTACACCTTC. The encoded protein is CASSRGSPYGYTF. V usage is TRBV27 and J usage is TRBJ1-2; a weak D match, TRBD1 (5 bases). Germline V lookup: CDR1 MNHEY, CDR2 SMNVEV (reference sequence). V dropped 5 bases and J dropped 5 bases, with 12 bases sitting between them. The CDR3 totals 13 residues.

This clonotype has ten or more counts. The chain uses TRBV18 and TRBJ2-7; 7 bases fit TRBD1. The germline gives CDR1 KGHSH, CDR2 LQKENI. The CDR3 consists of 14 residues. V was clipped by 8 bases and J by 4 bases; unmatched bases: 11. The CDR3 DNA follows: TGTGCCAGCAGCCCTCGACAGGGTTCGTACGAGCAGTACTTC. It codes for CASSPRQGSYEQYF.

The table lists this clonotype with many counts. CDR3 DNA sequence: TGTGCCAGCTCACGGCGCGAGAGCTCCTACGAGCAGTACTTC. Residues: CASSRRESSYEQYF. The rearrangement links TRBV18 to TRBJ2-7, with D unresolved. This CDR3 comprises 14 residues. CDR1 is KGHSH, CDR2 LQKENI, per germline. Trimming removed 4 bases from V and 0 bases from J, with 10 bases in between.

The chain joins TRBV11-3 to TRBJ2-7, with D perhaps TRBD2 (6 bases). The CDR3 extends over 14 amino acids. Germline CDR1 is SGHNT and CDR2 is YENEEA. Deletions cut 4 bases from V and 4 bases from J, with 14 bases between. The CDR3 sequence: CASSSLASSYEQYF. The CDR3 DNA reads as TGTGCCAGCAGCTCACTAGCTAGCTCTTACGAGCAGTACTTC.

In this sample, this clonotype turned up a few times. The chain recombines TRBV20-1 with TRBJ2-7; 7 nucleotides align to TRBD1. This CDR3 has 13 amino acids. The V gene end was trimmed by 7 bases and the J gene end by 1 base; junction bases not matched to a gene: 7. Germline V gene sequence: CDR1 DFQATT, CDR2 SNEGSKA (reference sequence). In nucleotides, the CDR3 is TGCAGTGTTAAGGGGGCAGGGTCCTACGAGCAGTACTTC. Its protein product is CSVKGAGSYEQYF.

The genes are TRBV7-3 and TRBJ2-3; 8 positions agree with TRBD2. The CDR3 totals 13 residues. Germline V lookup: CDR1 SGHTA, CDR2 FQGTGA. Trimming took 3 bases from V and 5 from J; bases not matched to a gene: 1. DNA for the CDR3: TGTGCCAGCAGCTTGACTAGCGTAGATACGCAGTATTTT. It yields the protein CASSLTSVDTQYF.

V and J are TRBV2 and TRBJ2-7; perhaps TRBD2 as D (5 bases). Trimming removed 3 bases from V and 2 bases from J, with 14 bases in between. The length of the CDR3 is 15 residues. Germline V gives CDR1 SNHLY, CDR2 FYNNEI. This CDR3 is CASSEPLANPYEQYF. In DNA form, the CDR3 reads TGTGCCAGCAGTGAGCCCTTAGCGAACCCCTACGAGCAGTACTTC.

The rearrangement uses TRBV18 and TRBJ2-1; 12 bases agree with TRBD1. V was clipped by 4 bases and J by 5 bases; unmatched bases: 6. The germline gives CDR1 KGHSH, CDR2 LQKENI. This CDR3 has 16 residues. CDR3 nucleotides: TGTGCCAGCTCACGGGGGGACAGGGGGCTTAACAATGAGCAGTTCTTC. This sequence encodes CASSRGDRGLNNEQFF.

V gene TRBV5-1 combines with J gene TRBJ2-7; 7 bases match TRBD2. From germline, CDR1 is SGHRS and CDR2 YFSETQ. This CDR3 is built from 15 residues. The J segment lost 5 bases and the V segment lost 3 bases, leaving 11 bases of the junction unmatched. For the CDR3, the DNA is TGCGCCAGCAGCTCCCTCGGGGGGATAGACGACGAGCAGTACTTC. It is translated as CASSSLGGIDDEQYF. The complete variable domain, with remaining parts taken from reference TRBV5-1 and TRBJ2-7, reads KAGVTQTPRYLIKTRGQQVTLSCSPISGHRSVSWYQQTPGQGLQFLFEYFSETQRNKGNFPGRFSGRQFSNSRSEMNVSTLELGDSALYLCASSSLGGIDDEQYFGPGTRLTVT.

This clonotype was picked up a small number of times. The gene calls are TRBV5-1 and TRBJ2-7; TRBD2 matches at 11 bases. The CDR3 is made up of 15 amino acids. The ends lost 6 bases at V and 5 bases at J; junction bases unmatched: 10. Germline CDR1 reads SGHRS; CDR2 reads YFSETQ. This CDR3 reads CASMLIAGGANEQYF. The CDR3 nucleotides are TGCGCCAGCATGTTAATAGCGGGAGGGGCGAACGAGCAGTACTTC.

This clonotype was seen more than once but under ten times. J is TRBJ1-6 and V is TRBV2, with D perhaps matching TRBD1 (5 bases). Deletions cut 3 bases from V and 6 bases from J, with 15 bases between. Per the germline V gene, CDR1 is SNHLY and CDR2 is FYNNEI. CDR3 length equals 16 residues. The CDR3 region has the DNA TGTGCCAGCAGTGACCCGCTGGGGCAGGCTAATTCACCCCTCCACTTT. It specifies CASSDPLGQANSPLHF.

This clonotype occurred a few times. DNA for the CDR3: TGCGCCAGCAGCCAAGATCTAGGGACAGGGAGCAATCAGCCCCAGCATTTT. Translated: CASSQDLGTGSNQPQHF. J is TRBJ1-5 and V is TRBV4-1; 9 nucleotides align to TRBD1. V shed 0 bases, J shed 1 base, and the junction held 4 bases outside the gene matches. The CDR3 runs to 17 residues. Looked up from germline, CDR1 is MGHRA and CDR2 is YSYEKL.

In its sample, this clonotype was seen a few times. The chain carries TRBV12-5 and TRBJ2-5, with TRBD1 matching over 9 bases. V lost 0 bases, J lost 1 base, and 12 bases stayed unmatched. Germline CDR1 LGHNT, CDR2 FRNRAP. This CDR3 contains 19 residues. The chain's CDR3 is CASGLVRLDRGIRQETQYF. The CDR3 DNA sequence: TGTGCTAGTGGTTTGGTTCGATTGGACAGGGGAATCCGCCAAGAGACCCAGTACTTC.

J is TRBJ2-7 and V is TRBV27; 11 bases fit TRBD2. The CDR3 contains 15 residues. The V segment lost 6 bases and the J segment 3 bases; nucleotides outside the gene matches: 7. Germline V gene lookup returns CDR1 MNHEY and CDR2 SMNVEV (reference sequence). CDR3 sequence: CASSRPGLADYEQYF. In DNA, the CDR3 is TGTGCCAGCAGCCGTCCGGGACTAGCGGACTACGAGCAGTACTTC.

J is TRBJ2-5 and V is TRBV3-1; the D is unclear. V shed 0 bases and J shed 5 bases, with 13 bases lying between them. The CDR3 sequence is 15 residues long. Per the germline V gene, CDR1 is LGHDT and CDR2 is YNNKEL (reference sequence). CDR3 in DNA: TGTGCCAGCAGCCAAGACCCGGGTTCTCAGGAGACCCAGTACTTC. Translated, it gives CASSQDPGSQETQYF.

This clonotype was detected a few times. This chain uses TRBV7-9 with TRBJ1-2; D is ambiguous. Between the trimmed V and J ends, which lost 3 bases and 2 bases, there was a span of 10 bases. The CDR3 loop spans 14 amino acids. CDR1 is SEHNR, CDR2 FQNEAQ, per germline (reference sequence). The CDR3 DNA sequence: TGTGCCAGCAGCTTGTCGCAGGAGAACTATGGCTACACCTTC. It specifies CASSLSQENYGYTF.

The V call is TRBV10-3, the J call TRBJ2-7; 9 bases are shared with TRBD2. The CDR3 totals 14 residues. J gave up 6 bases and V 2 bases, and 5 bases lay outside the gene matches. Germline V gives CDR1 ENHRY, CDR2 SYGVKD. CDR3 in DNA: TGTGCCATCAGTGAGCCCTTAGCGGGAGCCGAGCAGTACTTC. As protein: CAISEPLAGAEQYF.

This clonotype has only a few counts. This rearrangement joins TRBV2 to TRBJ2-5; tentative D call: TRBD1 (6 bases). Germline CDR1 is SNHLY and CDR2 is FYNNEI. The V end was cut by 7 bases, the J end by 5 bases, with 8 bases between. The CDR3 is 11 residues long. The CDR3 region is CASKRGETQYF. The DNA of the CDR3 is TGTGCCAGCAAAAGGGGGGAGACCCAGTACTTC.

This clonotype showed up just a few times. The V and J genes are TRBV24-1 and TRBJ2-7, with 7 bases matching TRBD2. This CDR3 contains 13 residues. Germline trimming cut 7 bases from V and 2 bases from J; bases unmatched to any gene: 4. Germline V lookup: CDR1 KGHDR, CDR2 SFDVKD. The CDR3, as DNA: TGTGCCACCAGAACTAGCGTTGCCTACGAGCAGTACTTC. Protein sequence: CATRTSVAYEQYF.

This clonotype occurred a few times. CDR3 nucleotide sequence: TGTGCCAGCAGCTTGGGCTACGGGAGAAGCAATGAGCAGTTCTTC. Amino acids: CASSLGYGRSNEQFF. The chain carries TRBV5-5 and TRBJ2-1; TRBD2 is a possible D gene (6 bases). The CDR3 consists of 15 residues. From germline, CDR1 is SGHKS and CDR2 YYEKEE (reference sequence). Trimming removed 0 bases from V and 6 bases from J, with 13 bases in between.

This clonotype was seen a few times. The V gene is TRBV6-1, the J gene TRBJ1-5, with TRBD1 as a possible D gene (5 bases). This CDR3 region has 13 residues. Trimming shortened V by 3 bases and J by 6 bases, and 9 bases separated the two germline ends. Germline loops: CDR1 MNHNS, CDR2 SASEGT. The CDR3 is CASSDQGPQPQHF. CDR3 coding DNA: TGTGCCAGCAGTGACCAGGGTCCTCAGCCCCAGCATTTT.

This clonotype has just a few counts. This rearrangement joins TRBV12-3 or TRBV12-4 to TRBJ2-3, with D unresolved. CDR3 size: 13 residues. V was trimmed by 4 bases and J by 2 bases, leaving 7 bases between them. Written as DNA, the CDR3 is TGTGCCAGCAGTTGGTCCATCACAGATACGCAGTATTTT. This translates into CASSWSITDTQYF.

This clonotype was picked up a small number of times. One base away lies a much larger clone, so this may be a sequencing read error. The genes are TRBV6-6 and TRBJ2-7; 9 bases fit TRBD1. The ends lost 6 bases at V and 5 bases at J; junction bases unmatched: 5. The CDR3 consists of 13 residues. Looked up from germline, CDR1 is MNHNY and CDR2 is SVGAGI (reference sequence). This CDR3 is CASSPQGAHEQYF. The CDR3, as DNA: TGTGCCAGCAGCCCACAGGGGGCCCACGAGCAGTACTTC.

CDR3 sequence reads: CASSQGSGSTDTQYF. DNA for the CDR3: TGCGCCAGCAGCCAAGGTAGCGGGAGCACAGATACGCAGTATTTT. The rearrangement links TRBV4-3 to TRBJ2-3; TRBD2 matches 7 bases. CDR1 and CDR2 from the germline V gene are LGHNA and YSLEER. The J segment lost 0 bases and the V segment lost 1 base, leaving 1 base of the junction unmatched. This CDR3 has 15 amino acids.

The chain links TRBV29-1 to TRBJ2-5; D may be TRBD2 (6 bases). The CDR3 is 15 residues long. V lost 1 base and J 2 bases, leaving 14 bases between the germline ends. Germline values: CDR1 SQVTM, CDR2 ANQGSEA. CDR3 nucleotide sequence: TGCAGCGTTGAAGTAGGGCGGGGACCACAAGAGACCCAGTACTTC. This sequence encodes CSVEVGRGPQETQYF.